The entry below describes one T cell receptor (beta chain). The sample comes from a study of blood T cell repertoires in COVID-19. Profiling relied on immunoSEQ multiplex PCR, and the TCRdb table lists in-frame clones only, not all of them. The sample lists roughly 96,000 clones; over 80% were seen once. Germline CDR1 MNHNY, CDR2 SVGAGI (reference sequence). The V end was cut by 5 bases, the J end by 9 bases, with 11 bases between. The CDR3 is made up of 12 amino acids. The sample was peripheral blood. This clonotype was obtained from an elderly man with acute or convalescent COVID-19. The J gene is TRBJ2-1, the V gene TRBV6-6; weak D call: TRBD2 (6 bases). CDR3 sequence reads: CASSPRGGEQFF. The CDR3 nucleotides are TGTGCCAGCAGTCCGCGGGGAGGTGAGCAGTTCTTC.